Sequencing of this TCR beta chain was carried out in a study of shared clonotypes between healthy human individuals. Overall study findings and caveats: Only blood was sampled, and tissue TCR repertoires likely differ from blood ones.

Clones were read by immunoSEQ multiplex PCR, and TCRdb kept only the in-frame ones, dropping some. The sample records approximately 2.5 million clones, roughly 93% being singletons. Turning to this clone: Its antigen is not identified.

The V gene's germline CDR1 is SGHRS and CDR2 YFSETQ. V gave up 4 bases and J gave up 10 bases; unmatched junction bases: 7. CDR3 size: 15 residues. Source material: naive CD4+ T cells from PBMCs. Specified subset: CD45RA+ positively selected. The receptor was isolated from a man aged 18 to 29 in good health. Some clones in this sample may be carry-over from other donors' samples. This chain uses TRBV5-1 with TRBJ1-6; 11 bases align to TRBD1. As DNA, the CDR3 is TGCGCCAGCAGCGGGGGGACAGGGGGAAGCTCACCCCTCCACTTT. This sequence encodes CASSGGTGGSSPLHF.